These 27 T cell receptor beta chains originate from one sample sequenced in a study of breast tumors, draining lymph nodes, adjacent tissues. TCRdb re-called the multiplex PCR reads through MiXCR, storing one row per CDR3 protein. The table includes over 35,000 distinct CDR3 sequences, 35% to 40% detected once. What was sequenced was breast tumor tissue. The receptors originated from a female donor with breast cancer. Some clones in this sample may be carry-over from other donors' samples.

The V call is TRBV24-1, the J call TRBJ2-3, with D perhaps being TRBD1 or TRBD2 (5 bases each). Germline values: CDR1 KGHDR, CDR2 SFDVKD. This CDR3 is 16 amino acids long. Trimming stripped 4 bases from V and 5 bases from J, with 18 bases between. As DNA, the CDR3 is TGTGCCACCAGTGACCCCTCCAGGGAGCCAAGAGATACGCAGTATTTT. Residues: CATSDPSREPRDTQYF.

This clonotype came up many times. The rearrangement joins TRBV29-1 to TRBJ2-5; 10 bases match TRBD1. V gave up 4 bases and J gave up 2 bases; unmatched junction bases: 7. The length of the CDR3 is 15 residues. Germline CDR1 reads SQVTM; CDR2 reads ANQGSEA. CDR3: CSVGGQGPRQETQYF. The CDR3 DNA sequence: TGCAGCGTTGGGGGACAGGGGCCGAGACAAGAGACCCAGTACTTC.

This chain links TRBV28 with TRBJ2-1, with 11 bases matching TRBD2. Trimming took 7 bases from V and 4 from J; bases not matched to a gene: 6. The CDR3 has 15 amino acids. Germline CDR1 MDHEN, CDR2 SYDVKM. DNA for the CDR3: TGTGCCAGCATTGCCGGGACTAGCGGATACAATGAGCAGTTCTTC. Encoded protein: CASIAGTSGYNEQFF. Drawing the rest from reference TRBV28 and TRBJ2-1, the complete variable domain is DVKVTQSSRYLVKRTGEKVFLECVQDMDHENMFWYRQDPGLGLRLIYFSYDVKMKEKGDIPEGYSVSREKKERFSLILESASTNQTSMYLCASIAGTSGYNEQFFGPGTRLTVL.

In the case of this clonotype: A read error may produce the germline difference seen at one junction end. The chain recombines TRBV6-2 or TRBV6-3 with TRBJ2-7; D perhaps matches TRBD2 (6 bases). The germline gives CDR1 MNHEY, CDR2 SVGEGT. The CDR3 is 15 amino acids. The CDR3: CAGSSTSRSSYEQYF. CDR3 nucleotides: TGTGCCGGCAGCTCAACTAGCAGGAGCTCCTACGAGCAGTACTTC.

The V and J genes are TRBV9 and TRBJ2-7, with 10 bases aligning to TRBD2. Germline CDR1 and CDR2: SGDLS and YYNGEE. J was trimmed by 5 bases and V by 6 bases; bases with no gene match: 8. The CDR3 loop spans 14 amino acids. The CDR3 bases are TGTGCCAGCAACCAAGCGGGAGGGCTTGACGAGCAGTACTTC. Translation gives CASNQAGGLDEQYF.

This clonotype was found many times. V is TRBV7-2 and J is TRBJ2-1; D possibly corresponds to TRBD1 (6 bases). This CDR3 has 14 residues. The germline V gene encodes CDR1 SGHTA and CDR2 FQGNSA. V lost 2 bases, J lost 7 bases, and 12 bases lay in between. This chain's CDR3 is CASSLNRGMNEQFF. The CDR3 DNA reads TGTGCCAGCAGCTTAAATAGGGGGATGAATGAGCAGTTCTTC.

This chain links TRBV13 with TRBJ2-1; D is perhaps TRBD2 (6 bases). Germline V gene lookup returns CDR1 PRHDT and CDR2 FYEKMQ (reference sequence). Trimming removed 6 bases from V and 4 bases from J, with 13 bases in between. This CDR3 contains 14 residues. CDR3 nucleotides: TGTGCCAGCAGTCGGAGGGCCCCATACAATGAGCAGTTCTTC. This encodes CASSRRAPYNEQFF.

This clonotype was detected only once. The J gene is TRBJ2-7, the V gene TRBV28, with 13 bases identical to TRBD2. Germline V gene sequence: CDR1 MDHEN, CDR2 SYDVKM. The length of the CDR3 is 18 residues. V trimming: 5 bases; J trimming: 6 bases; junction bases outside the gene matches: 16. The CDR3 region has the DNA TGTGCCAGCAGTCTTACCCCGGGACTAGCGGGAAAGGGCCGCGAGCAGTACTTC. Translating gives CASSLTPGLAGKGREQYF. Together with reference TRBV28 and TRBJ2-7, the CDR3 gives the full variable domain: DVKVTQSSRYLVKRTGEKVFLECVQDMDHENMFWYRQDPGLGLRLIYFSYDVKMKEKGDIPEGYSVSREKKERFSLILESASTNQTSMYLCASSLTPGLAGKGREQYFGPGTRLTVT.

As for this clonotype: With a much larger clone just one base away, this may be a read error. The rearrangement uses TRBV6-2 or TRBV6-3 and TRBJ1-5, with a weak D call TRBD1 (5 bases). CDR3 length: 14 residues. V shed 10 bases and J shed 0 bases, with 13 bases lying between them. Germline loops: CDR1 MNHEY, CDR2 SVGEGT. CDR3 bases: TGTGCCACCCAACGACAGCCTAGCAATCAGCCCCAGCATTTT. Its translation is CATQRQPSNQPQHF.

This clonotype is classed as medium-sized. The V and J genes are TRBV2 and TRBJ2-2; D gene unclear. Germline V CDR1 and CDR2: SNHLY, FYNNEI. The V end lost 1 base, the J end lost 2 bases, and 5 bases lay between the germline ends. This CDR3 spans 14 amino acids. This CDR3 is CASSEVGNTGELFF. The CDR3, as DNA: TGTGCCAGCAGTGAAGTAGGCAACACCGGGGAGCTGTTTTTT.

Details on this clonotype: The conserved closing phenylalanine or tryptophan is absent in this CDR3, likely reflecting a read error. The rearrangement links TRBV11-3 to TRBJ2-2, with 9 bases aligning to TRBD2. The junction had 5 bases not matched to a gene; V was cut back by 0 bases and J by 0 bases. Germline loops: CDR1 SGHNT, CDR2 YENEEA. The CDR3 covers 18 residues. Here the CDR3 DNA reads TGTGCCAGCAGCTTAGACGGTAGCGGGGGCGCGAACACCGGGGAGCTGTTTGTT. Translated, it gives CASSLDGSGGANTGELFV.

This clonotype was seen repeatedly, ten times or more. The chain joins TRBV20-1 to TRBJ2-1; D is ambiguous. Germline CDR1 is DFQATT and CDR2 is SNEGSKA (reference sequence). This CDR3 has 14 residues. The V gene lost 2 bases and the J gene lost 0 bases, with 8 bases spanning the gap. This chain's CDR3 is CSARLSGSYNEQFF. As DNA, the CDR3 is TGCAGTGCTAGATTGTCAGGCTCCTACAATGAGCAGTTCTTC.

This sequence joins TRBV7-9 and TRBJ2-2; tentatively, D is TRBD1 (5 bases). Trimming removed 6 bases at V and 2 bases at J, with 10 bases between. The CDR3 runs to 14 residues. CDR1 is SEHNR and CDR2 is FQNEAQ in the germline V gene (reference sequence). The CDR3 spells CASSPDRNTGELFF. In DNA form, the CDR3 reads TGTGCCAGCAGTCCTGACAGAAACACCGGGGAGCTGTTTTTT.

The chain has TRBV20-1 and TRBJ2-5; 12 nucleotides match TRBD2. Germline loops: CDR1 DFQATT, CDR2 SNEGSKA (reference sequence). This CDR3 is built from 14 residues. With 5 bases clipped from V and 7 bases from J, the junction kept 8 bases outside the gene matches. The CDR3, as DNA: TGCAGTGCTGTTACTAGCGGGGGGAAGCGGACCCAGTACTTC. Its protein product is CSAVTSGGKRTQYF.

This clonotype was detected ten times or more. The chain is built from TRBV5-1 and TRBJ2-1, with 8 bases matching TRBD2. The CDR3 length is 16 residues. The germline V gene encodes CDR1 SGHRS and CDR2 YFSETQ. Trimming took 0 bases from V and 8 from J; bases not matched to a gene: 10. The CDR3 loop reads CASSLGRREGLDEQFF. CDR3 sequence (DNA): TGCGCCAGCAGCTTGGGGCGCCGGGAGGGCCTGGATGAGCAGTTCTTC.

The chain has TRBV7-9 and TRBJ1-2; no definite D call. Germline V gene data show CDR1 as SEHNR and CDR2 as FQNEAQ (reference sequence). This CDR3 has 14 amino acids. V dropped 4 bases and J dropped 5 bases, with 14 bases sitting between them. CDR3 in amino acids: CASSSDSPGYGYTF. CDR3 in DNA: TGTGCCAGCAGCTCAGATTCACCAGGTTATGGCTACACCTTC.

This clonotype was seen repeatedly, ten times or more. The chain combines TRBV5-8 with TRBJ2-1; D is ambiguous. Deletions cut 2 bases from V and 5 bases from J, with 5 bases between. Germline V gene lookup returns CDR1 SGHTS and CDR2 YDEGEE. The CDR3 totals 12 residues. The CDR3 bases are TGTGCCAGCAGCTTCAGCGACAATGAGCAGTTCTTC. Translating gives CASSFSDNEQFF.

Comment on this clonotype: The conserved phenylalanine or tryptophan is not found at the CDR3 terminus, so this likely reflects a read error. The chain employs TRBV3-1 and TRBJ1-6; TRBD1 is a possible D gene (6 bases). There are 16 residues in the CDR3. V shed 0 bases and J shed 7 bases, with 13 bases lying between them. CDR1 and CDR2 (germline): LGHDT, YNNKEL (reference sequence). CDR3 protein: CASSQDRGRGNSPLHL. CDR3 nucleotide sequence: TGTGCCAGCAGCCAAGATCGGGGCAGGGGAAATTCACCCCTCCACCTT.

This clonotype has at least ten counts. This chain uses TRBV3-1 with TRBJ2-1; a possible D gene is TRBD1 (5 bases). CDR3 length: 12 amino acids. The V gene lost 2 bases and the J gene lost 10 bases, with 9 bases spanning the gap. Germline V gene data show CDR1 as LGHDT and CDR2 as YNNKEL (reference sequence). The CDR3 DNA is TGTGCCAGCAGCCAATGGGGCGAGGAGCAGTTCTTC. Protein: CASSQWGEEQFF.

This clonotype has only a few counts. The chain has TRBV28 and TRBJ1-5; D perhaps matches TRBD1 (5 bases). CDR3 length: 13 residues. The germline V gene has CDR1 MDHEN and CDR2 SYDVKM. Between the trimmed V and J ends, which lost 6 bases and 5 bases, there was a span of 11 bases. CDR3 region: CASSWGGDQPQHF. The CDR3, as DNA: TGTGCCAGCAGCTGGGGAGGGGATCAGCCCCAGCATTTT.

This clonotype was seen many times. This chain joins TRBV5-6 and TRBJ1-5; D remains unclear. This CDR3 region has 15 residues. V lost 4 bases, J lost 2 bases, and 13 bases lay in between. Germline values: CDR1 SGHDT, CDR2 YYEEEE. CDR3 DNA sequence: TGTGCCAGCAGCAAAGGAACCAACGGCAATCAGCCCCAGCATTTT. This gives the protein CASSKGTNGNQPQHF.

The sample holds a few counts of this clonotype. The chain carries TRBV4-2 and TRBJ2-1; D possibly matches TRBD1 or TRBD2 (5 bases each). Trimming shortened V by 0 bases and J by 9 bases, and 12 bases separated the two germline ends. Germline CDR1 is LGHNA and CDR2 is YNFKEQ. There are 14 residues in the CDR3. The CDR3 DNA follows: TGTGCCAGCAGCCAAGAAATACGGGGCGGTGAGCAGTTCTTC. Its protein product is CASSQEIRGGEQFF.

This clonotype appeared many times. The V and J genes are TRBV27 and TRBJ1-6; no firm D call. The V end lost 0 bases, the J end lost 4 bases, and 1 base lay between the germline ends. Germline V gives CDR1 MNHEY, CDR2 SMNVEV (reference sequence). The CDR3 is 13 residues long. The CDR3 protein is CASSLSYNSPLHF. CDR3 DNA sequence: TGTGCCAGCAGTTTATCGTATAATTCACCCCTCCACTTT.

This clonotype was counted ten times or more. J is TRBJ2-5 and V is TRBV2, with D perhaps matching TRBD1 (6 bases). Trimming took off 4 bases at V and 4 bases at J, with 16 bases between the two ends. The CDR3 is 15 amino acids. Germline lookup yields CDR1 SNHLY and CDR2 FYNNEI. This CDR3 reads CASSGGLGQSETQYF. CDR3 DNA: TGTGCCAGCAGTGGGGGGCTTGGGCAGTCAGAGACCCAGTACTTC.

On this clonotype: Relative to the germline gene, one junction end is altered; a read error may explain this. The chain joins TRBV7-2 to TRBJ1-2, with a tentative D call TRBD1 (6 bases). Germline CDR1 SGHTA, CDR2 FQGNSA. CDR3 size: 14 residues. The CDR3 bases are TGCGCCGGCAGCTTAGTGAACAGGGCCTATGGCTACACCTTC. The encoded protein is CAGSLVNRAYGYTF.

This clonotype was observed a few times. The rearrangement uses TRBV6-1 and TRBJ2-1; the match to TRBD1 covers 8 bases. Germline values: CDR1 MNHNS, CDR2 SASEGT. CDR3 length: 16 amino acids. V was clipped by 2 bases and J by 5 bases; unmatched bases: 8. The CDR3 nucleotides are TGTGCCAGCAGTGAATTTTGGGACAGGTATAACAATGAGCAGTTCTTC. Translated: CASSEFWDRYNNEQFF.

This clonotype was detected many times. The chain is built from TRBV7-2 and TRBJ2-1; D is unresolved. V gave up 4 bases and J gave up 12 bases, with 25 bases separating them. Germline assignment: CDR1 SGHTA and CDR2 FQGNSA. The CDR3 length is 16 residues. CDR3 nucleotide sequence: TGTGCCAGCAGCTCAGAAGGTGCTTTAGCCCGAATGTGGCAGTTCTTC. Protein: CASSSEGALARMWQFF.